This is a list of T cell receptor beta chains from one sample in a study of CD8 T cells in Susac syndrome. TCRdb redid the calling of the immunoSEQ multiplex PCR reads with MiXCR, one entry per CDR3 protein. The sample holds 150,000 to 200,000 distinct CDR3 sequences; approximately 94% are singletons and the top ten take more than 0.09%. Sequencing was performed on CD4+ T cells from PBMCs. Every receptor here comes from a human donor with multiple sclerosis. Each CDR3 is given with its conserved first and last residue. A D gene is named only where the DNA matches it firmly. Clone sizes are given selectively: once, few, many, or a class where the clone is expanded.

clone_size	j_call	v_call	d_call	cdr3_length	cdr3_aa	cdr3_nt
-	TRBJ2-3	TRBV29-1	TRBD2	17	CSVDMLASGGRTDTQYF	TGCAGCGTTGACATGTTGGCTAGCGGGGGGAGGACAGATACGCAGTATTTT
-	TRBJ1-1	TRBV28	-	12	CASSYMGREAFF	TGTGCCAGCAGTTACATGGGCCGAGAAGCTTTCTTT
-	TRBJ2-3	TRBV3-1	-	17	CASSQDLGRTPTDTQYF	TGTGCCAGCAGCCAAGATCTAGGCCGGACCCCCACAGATACGCAGTATTTT
-	TRBJ1-5	TRBV5-6	-	15	CASSSPSQVDQPQHF	TGTGCCAGCAGCTCCCCGTCGCAAGTGGATCAGCCCCAGCATTTT
-	TRBJ2-3	TRBV3-1	TRBD2	16	CASSQGLAGGTDTQYF	TGTGCCAGCAGCCAAGGACTAGCGGGGGGAACAGATACGCAGTATTTT
once	TRBJ2-6	TRBV30	TRBD1	17	CAWRRDRVFSGANVLTF	TGTGCCTGGAGACGGGACAGGGTTTTCTCTGGGGCCAACGTCCTGACTTTC
few	TRBJ2-3	TRBV9	-	11	CASSVADTQYF	TGTGCCAGCAGCGTAGCAGATACGCAGTATTTT
-	TRBJ2-1	TRBV30	-	14	CAWSRDSSYNEQFF	TGTGCCTGGAGCCGGGACTCCTCCTACAATGAGCAGTTCTTC
-	TRBJ2-5	TRBV9	TRBD2	16	CASSLQLAGGQETQYF	TGTGCCAGCAGCCTACAACTAGCGGGGGGACAAGAGACCCAGTACTTC
-	TRBJ2-1	TRBV12-3/TRBV12-4	-	14	CASAVRDLRNEQFF	TGTGCCAGCGCGGTACGGGACCTAAGGAATGAGCAGTTCTTC
-	TRBJ2-1	TRBV9	TRBD2	16	CASSARSGGARYEQFF	TGTGCCAGCAGCGCGAGGAGCGGGGGGGCACGATATGAGCAGTTCTTC
-	TRBJ1-1	TRBV12-3/TRBV12-4	-	13	CASTTLLGTEAFF	TGTGCCAGCACCACTTTACTTGGCACTGAAGCTTTCTTT
-	TRBJ2-4	TRBV11-2	TRBD1	14	CASSTRQGRNIQYF	TGTGCCAGCAGCACCCGACAGGGGAGGAACATTCAGTACTTC
once	TRBJ2-7	TRBV7-2	TRBD2	15	CASSLVAGGDYEQYF	TGTGCCAGCAGCTTAGTAGCGGGGGGCGACTACGAGCAGTACTTC
-	TRBJ2-1	TRBV12-3/TRBV12-4	TRBD2	15	CASTLAGGPGNEQFF	TGTGCCAGCACCCTAGCGGGGGGGCCAGGTAATGAGCAGTTCTTC
-	TRBJ2-5	TRBV20-1	-	11	CSARLKETQYF	TGCAGTGCTAGACTAAAAGAGACCCAGTACTTC
-	TRBJ1-6	TRBV3-1	-	14	CASSPGTRSSPLHF	TGTGCCAGCAGCCCGGGGACTAGGAGTTCACCCCTCCACTTT
once	TRBJ1-1	TRBV12-3/TRBV12-4	-	14	CASSPRSSNTEAFF	TGTGCCAGCAGTCCCCGTAGCAGCAACACTGAAGCTTTCTTT
-	TRBJ2-3	TRBV4-3	-	15	CASSQDGLATDTQYF	TGCGCCAGCAGCCAAGATGGCCTAGCGACAGATACGCAGTATTTT
-	TRBJ2-7	TRBV30	-	14	CAWSVGGIYYEQYF	TGTGCCTGGAGTGTAGGTGGGATTTACTACGAGCAGTACTTC
-	TRBJ1-3	TRBV30	TRBD1	15	CAWSRDSGSGNTIYF	TGTGCCTGGAGCCGGGACAGCGGCTCTGGAAACACCATATATTTT
-	TRBJ2-2	TRBV9	-	16	CASSVATGVGTGELFF	TGTGCCAGCAGCGTAGCTACGGGGGTGGGAACCGGGGAGCTGTTTTTT
-	TRBJ2-4	TRBV14	TRBD1	15	CASSRPGQAKNIQYF	TGTGCCAGCAGCCGCCCGGGACAGGCCAAAAACATTCAGTACTTC
-	TRBJ1-1	TRBV30	-	12	CAWSTGGTEAFF	TGTGCCTGGAGTACGGGGGGAACTGAAGCTTTCTTT
few	TRBJ2-1	TRBV20-1	-	13	CSAREDGYNEQFF	TGCAGTGCTAGAGAGGACGGCTACAATGAGCAGTTCTTC
-	TRBJ2-1	TRBV30	-	11	CAWSVLQGQFF	TGTGCCTGGAGTGTACTACAGGGGCAGTTCTTC
-	TRBJ2-7	TRBV4-1	-	16	CASSQEGPPYPYEQYF	TGCGCCAGCAGCCAAGAGGGGCCCCCCTATCCCTACGAGCAGTACTTC
once	TRBJ2-7	TRBV5-1	-	12	CASSLDTGEQYF	TGCGCCAGCAGCTTGGATACGGGCGAGCAGTACTTC
-	TRBJ1-6	TRBV9	-	15	CASSPRAGPDSPLHF	TGTGCCAGCAGCCCCAGGGCAGGACCGGATTCACCCCTCCACTTT
-	TRBJ1-2	TRBV12-5	-	13	CASGLASPYGYTF	TGTGCTAGTGGTTTGGCGTCACCTTATGGCTACACCTTC
-	TRBJ2-3	TRBV7-9	TRBD1	16	CASSKPGQGITDTQYF	TGTGCCAGCAGCAAACCGGGACAGGGGATTACAGATACGCAGTATTTT
-	TRBJ2-1	TRBV28	TRBD2	17	CASASSLGLAGNNEQFF	TGTGCCAGCGCTTCCTCCCTCGGACTAGCGGGGAACAATGAGCAGTTCTTC
-	TRBJ2-5	TRBV15	-	16	CATSRDRTAGQETQYF	TGTGCCACCAGCAGAGATCGGACGGCCGGACAAGAGACCCAGTACTTC
-	TRBJ1-2	TRBV6-5	TRBD1	15	CASSPPGQGIYGYTF	TGTGCCAGCAGTCCTCCGGGACAGGGCATCTATGGCTACACCTTC
-	TRBJ2-1	TRBV30	TRBD2	13	CAWVAGGYNEQFF	TGTGCCTGGGTAGCGGGGGGCTACAATGAGCAGTTCTTC
-	TRBJ2-7	TRBV28	-	15	CASSPGLRSSYEQYF	TGTGCCAGCAGTCCTGGACTTCGAAGCTCCTACGAGCAGTACTTC
-	TRBJ2-1	TRBV20-1	TRBD1	16	CSARDIRGLGYNEQFF	TGCAGTGCTAGAGATATCAGGGGGCTGGGATACAATGAGCAGTTCTTC
-	TRBJ1-2	TRBV24-1	-	12	CATSGGNYGYTF	TGTGCCACCAGTGGGGGGAACTATGGCTACACCTTC
-	TRBJ1-1	TRBV29-1	TRBD1	14	CSVEGRQGSTEAFF	TGCAGCGTTGAGGGGCGACAGGGGAGCACTGAAGCTTTCTTT
-	TRBJ2-5	TRBV20-1	TRBD2	13	CSASLAGQETQYF	TGCAGTGCTAGTCTAGCGGGGCAAGAGACCCAGTACTTC